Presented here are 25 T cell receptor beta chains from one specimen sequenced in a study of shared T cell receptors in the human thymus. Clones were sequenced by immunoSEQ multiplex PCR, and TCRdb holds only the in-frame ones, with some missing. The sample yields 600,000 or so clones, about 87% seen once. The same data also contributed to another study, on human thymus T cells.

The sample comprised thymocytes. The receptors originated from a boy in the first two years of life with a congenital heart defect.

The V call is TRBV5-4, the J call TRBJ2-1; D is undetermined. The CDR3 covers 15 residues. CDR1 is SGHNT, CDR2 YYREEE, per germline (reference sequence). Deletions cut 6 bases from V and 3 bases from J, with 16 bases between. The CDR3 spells CASTQAGRNYNEQFF. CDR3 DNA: TGTGCCAGCACCCAGGCCGGCAGGAACTACAATGAGCAGTTCTTC.

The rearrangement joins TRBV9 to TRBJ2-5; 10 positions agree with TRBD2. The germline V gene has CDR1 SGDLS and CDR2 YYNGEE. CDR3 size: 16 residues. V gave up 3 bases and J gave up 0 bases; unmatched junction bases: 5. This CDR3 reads CASSGGTSEYQETQYF. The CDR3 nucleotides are TGTGCCAGCAGCGGCGGGACTAGCGAATACCAAGAGACCCAGTACTTC.

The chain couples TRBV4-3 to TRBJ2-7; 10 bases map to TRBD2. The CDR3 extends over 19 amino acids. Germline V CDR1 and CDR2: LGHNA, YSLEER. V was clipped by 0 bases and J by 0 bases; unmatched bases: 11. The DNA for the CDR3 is TGCGCCAGCAGCCAAGATCGCTCCGAGGTAGCGGGGGGCTCCTACGAGCAGTACTTC. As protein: CASSQDRSEVAGGSYEQYF.

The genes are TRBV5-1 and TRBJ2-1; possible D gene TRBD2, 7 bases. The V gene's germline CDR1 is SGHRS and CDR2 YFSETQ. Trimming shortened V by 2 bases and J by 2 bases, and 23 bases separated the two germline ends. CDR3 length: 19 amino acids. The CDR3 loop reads CASSLIGGLERDAYNEQFF. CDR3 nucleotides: TGCGCCAGCAGCTTAATTGGGGGGCTTGAGCGGGACGCCTACAATGAGCAGTTCTTC.

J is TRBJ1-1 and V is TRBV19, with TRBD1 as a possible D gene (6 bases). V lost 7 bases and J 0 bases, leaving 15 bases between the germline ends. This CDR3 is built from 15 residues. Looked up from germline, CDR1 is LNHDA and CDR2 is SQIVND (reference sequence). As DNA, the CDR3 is TGTGCCAGTACCGATCCCGGGACACTGAACACTGAAGCTTTCTTT. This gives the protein CASTDPGTLNTEAFF.

The CDR3 loop is CASSHPEGADGNQPQHF. In DNA, the CDR3 is TGCGCCAGCAGCCACCCAGAAGGGGCCGACGGGAATCAGCCCCAGCATTTT. The genes are TRBV4-1 and TRBJ1-5; TRBD1 is a possible D gene (5 bases). The CDR3 totals 17 residues. Germline V lookup: CDR1 MGHRA, CDR2 YSYEKL. Trimming removed 3 bases from V and 4 bases from J, with 19 bases in between.

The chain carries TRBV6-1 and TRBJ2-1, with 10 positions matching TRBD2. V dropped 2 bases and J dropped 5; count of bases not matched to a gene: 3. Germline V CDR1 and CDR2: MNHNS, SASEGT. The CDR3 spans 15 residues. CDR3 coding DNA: TGTGCCAGCAGTGAAAGCGGGAGGGGCAACAATGAGCAGTTCTTC. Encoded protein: CASSESGRGNNEQFF.

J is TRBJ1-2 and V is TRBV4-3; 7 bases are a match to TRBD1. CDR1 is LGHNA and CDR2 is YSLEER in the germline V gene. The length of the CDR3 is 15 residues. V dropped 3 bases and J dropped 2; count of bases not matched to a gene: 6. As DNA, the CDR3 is TGCGCCAGCAGCCACCGGACAGGAGTAAACTATGGCTACACCTTC. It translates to CASSHRTGVNYGYTF.

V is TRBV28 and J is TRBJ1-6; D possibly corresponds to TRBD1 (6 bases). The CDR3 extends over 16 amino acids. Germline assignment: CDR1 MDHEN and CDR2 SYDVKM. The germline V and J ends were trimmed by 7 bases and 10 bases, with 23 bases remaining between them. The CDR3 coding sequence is TGTGCCAGCACCCTAGGGGGAAGGTTTTGGGGGTCACCCCTCCACTTT. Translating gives CASTLGGRFWGSPLHF. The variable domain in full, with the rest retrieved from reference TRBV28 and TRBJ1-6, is DVKVTQSSRYLVKRTGEKVFLECVQDMDHENMFWYRQDPGLGLRLIYFSYDVKMKEKGDIPEGYSVSREKKERFSLILESASTNQTSMYLCASTLGGRFWGSPLHFGNGTRLTVT.

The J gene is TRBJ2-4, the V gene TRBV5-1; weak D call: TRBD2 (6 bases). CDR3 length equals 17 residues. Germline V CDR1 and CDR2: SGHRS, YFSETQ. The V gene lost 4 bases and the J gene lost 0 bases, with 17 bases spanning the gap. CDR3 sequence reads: CASSPPGGGLAKNIQYF. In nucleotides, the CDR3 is TGCGCCAGCAGCCCCCCGGGTGGGGGACTAGCCAAAAACATTCAGTACTTC.

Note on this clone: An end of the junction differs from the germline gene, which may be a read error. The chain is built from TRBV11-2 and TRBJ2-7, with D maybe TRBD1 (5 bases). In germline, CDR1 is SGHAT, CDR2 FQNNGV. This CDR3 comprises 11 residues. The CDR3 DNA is TGTGCCAGCAGCCTAACCGCCTTCCAGGGCTTC. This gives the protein CASSLTAFQGF. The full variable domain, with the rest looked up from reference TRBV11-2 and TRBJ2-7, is EAGVAQSPRYKIIEKRQSVAFWCNPISGHATLYWYQQILGQGPKLLIQFQNNGVVDDSQLPKDRFSAERLKGVDSTLKIQPAKLEDSAVYLCASSLTAFQGFGPGTRLTVT.

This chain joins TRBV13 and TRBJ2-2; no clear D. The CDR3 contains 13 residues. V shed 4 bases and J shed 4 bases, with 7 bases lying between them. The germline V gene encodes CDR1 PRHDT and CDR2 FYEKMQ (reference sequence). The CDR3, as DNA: TGTGCCAGCAGCTCCGCGGTCACCGGGGAGCTGTTTTTT. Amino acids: CASSSAVTGELFF.

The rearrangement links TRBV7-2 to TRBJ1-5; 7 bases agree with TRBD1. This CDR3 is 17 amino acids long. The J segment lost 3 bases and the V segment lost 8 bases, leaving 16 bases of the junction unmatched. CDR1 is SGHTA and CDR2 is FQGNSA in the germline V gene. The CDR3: CASVASTTGPTNQPQHF. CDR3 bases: TGTGCCAGCGTCGCTTCAACGACAGGGCCCACCAATCAGCCCCAGCATTTT.

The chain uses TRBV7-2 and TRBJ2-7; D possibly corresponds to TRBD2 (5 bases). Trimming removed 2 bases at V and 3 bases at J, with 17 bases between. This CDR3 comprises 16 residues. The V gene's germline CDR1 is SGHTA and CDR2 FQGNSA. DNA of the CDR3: TGTGCCAGCAGCTTAACCGGGATAAAATCCGGCTACGAGCAGTACTTC. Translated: CASSLTGIKSGYEQYF. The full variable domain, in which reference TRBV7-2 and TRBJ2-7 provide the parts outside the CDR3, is GAGVSQSPSNKVTEKGKDVELRCDPISGHTALYWYRQSLGQGLEFLIYFQGNSAPDKSGLPSDRFSAERTGGSVSTLTIQRTQQEDSAVYLCASSLTGIKSGYEQYFGPGTRLTVT.

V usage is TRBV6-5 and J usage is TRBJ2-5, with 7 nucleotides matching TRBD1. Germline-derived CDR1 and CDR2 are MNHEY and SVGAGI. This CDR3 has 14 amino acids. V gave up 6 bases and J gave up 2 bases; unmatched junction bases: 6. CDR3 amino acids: CASRHRGPQETQYF. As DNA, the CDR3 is TGTGCCAGCAGGCACAGGGGCCCACAAGAGACCCAGTACTTC.

The CDR3 DNA reads TGTGCCAGCACCACGACAGGGGGCTCTGAAAAACTGTTTTTT. This sequence encodes CASTTTGGSEKLFF. The V call is TRBV6-1, the J call TRBJ1-4, with 10 nucleotides matching TRBD1. V lost 7 bases and J lost 7; bases outside the gene matches: 6. Germline CDR1 and CDR2: MNHNS and SASEGT. CDR3 length equals 14 residues.

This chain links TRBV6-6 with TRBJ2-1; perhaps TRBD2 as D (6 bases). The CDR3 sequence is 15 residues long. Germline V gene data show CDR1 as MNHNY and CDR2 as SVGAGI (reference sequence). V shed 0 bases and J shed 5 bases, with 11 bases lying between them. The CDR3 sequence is CASSYSTSTDNEQFF. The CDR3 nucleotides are TGTGCCAGCAGTTACTCCACTAGCACTGACAATGAGCAGTTCTTC.

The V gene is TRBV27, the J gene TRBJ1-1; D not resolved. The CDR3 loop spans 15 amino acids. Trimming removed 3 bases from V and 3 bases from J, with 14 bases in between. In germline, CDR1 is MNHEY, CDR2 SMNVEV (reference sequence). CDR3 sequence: CASSLFPPNYTEAFF. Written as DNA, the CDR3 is TGTGCCAGCAGTTTGTTTCCCCCCAACTACACTGAAGCTTTCTTT.

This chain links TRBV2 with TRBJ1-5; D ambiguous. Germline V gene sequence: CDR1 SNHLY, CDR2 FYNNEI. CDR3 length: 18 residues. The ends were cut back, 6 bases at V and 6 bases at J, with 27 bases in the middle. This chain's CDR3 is CASRPNPGWPLGVQPQHF. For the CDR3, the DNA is TGTGCCAGCAGACCCAATCCGGGATGGCCCTTGGGCGTTCAGCCCCAGCATTTT. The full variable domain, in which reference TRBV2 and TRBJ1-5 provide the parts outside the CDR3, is EPEVTQTPSHQVTQMGQEVILRCVPISNHLYFYWYRQILGQKVEFLVSFYNNEISEKSEIFDDQFSVERPDGSNFTLKIRSTKLEDSAMYFCASRPNPGWPLGVQPQHFGDGTRLSIL.

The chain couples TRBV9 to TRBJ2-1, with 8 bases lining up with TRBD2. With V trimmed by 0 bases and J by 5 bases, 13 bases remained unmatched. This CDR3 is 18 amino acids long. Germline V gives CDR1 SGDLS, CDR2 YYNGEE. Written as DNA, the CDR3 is TGTGCCAGCAGCGTAGACCCGAGTGCGGGGGGAGGAAACAATGAGCAGTTCTTC. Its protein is CASSVDPSAGGGNNEQFF.

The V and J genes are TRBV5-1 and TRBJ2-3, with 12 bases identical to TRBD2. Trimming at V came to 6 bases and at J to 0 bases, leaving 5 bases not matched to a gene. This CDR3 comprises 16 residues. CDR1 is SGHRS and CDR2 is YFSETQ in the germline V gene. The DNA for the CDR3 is TGCGCCAGCACCCGACTAGCGGGGGCCAGCACAGATACGCAGTATTTT. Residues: CASTRLAGASTDTQYF.

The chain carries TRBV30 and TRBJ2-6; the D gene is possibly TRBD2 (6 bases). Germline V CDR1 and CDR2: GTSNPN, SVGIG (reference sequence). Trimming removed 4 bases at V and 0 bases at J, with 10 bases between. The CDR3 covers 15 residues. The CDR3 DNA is TGTGCCTGGATGGGGGGAAACTCTGGGGCCAACGTCCTGACTTTC. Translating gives CAWMGGNSGANVLTF.

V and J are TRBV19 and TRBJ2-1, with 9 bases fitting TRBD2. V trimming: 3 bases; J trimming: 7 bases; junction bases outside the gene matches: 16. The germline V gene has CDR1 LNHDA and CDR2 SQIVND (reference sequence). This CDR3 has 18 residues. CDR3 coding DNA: TGTGCCAGTAGTATTCCGGGGATACGGGCGGGAGGGATAAATGAGCAGTTCTTC. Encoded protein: CASSIPGIRAGGINEQFF.

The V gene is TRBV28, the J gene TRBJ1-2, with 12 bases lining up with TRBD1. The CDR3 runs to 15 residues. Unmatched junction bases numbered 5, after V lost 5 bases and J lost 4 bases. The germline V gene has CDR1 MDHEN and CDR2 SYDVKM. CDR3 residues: CASSHRDRGPYGYTF. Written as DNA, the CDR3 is TGTGCCAGCAGTCACCGGGACAGGGGGCCCTATGGCTACACCTTC.

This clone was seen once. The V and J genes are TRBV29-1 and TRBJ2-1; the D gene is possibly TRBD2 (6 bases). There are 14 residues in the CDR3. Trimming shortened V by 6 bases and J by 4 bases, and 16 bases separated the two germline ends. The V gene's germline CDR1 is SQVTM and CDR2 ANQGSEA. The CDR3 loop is CSVAGLAYYNEQFF. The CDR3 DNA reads TGCAGCGTGGCGGGCCTAGCGTATTACAATGAGCAGTTCTTC.